The 22 T cell receptor beta chains in this list originate from one sample, sequenced in a study of cytomegalovirus exposure and HLA in healthy donors (dated by TCRdb to between 2016 and 2019). Library preparation employed the immunoSEQ multiplex PCR assay. For the multiplex PCR, a mixture combining 60 forward primers for TCR Vbeta segments and 13 reverse primers for TCR Jbeta segments was used. The table was pulled from immuneACCESS by TCRdb, which kept in-frame rearrangements only. Such tables lose some clones; where checked, under half of the loss comes from unresolved V genes, and the rest has no known cause. The sample profile shows 150,000 or so clones; more than 60% of them were found once. The top ten constitute approximately 4% of the sample. Source material: PBMCs. These receptor sequences come from a woman in her forties in good health and CMV-seronegative.

The chain is built from TRBV5-4 and TRBJ2-5; 7 nucleotides agree with TRBD1. Trimming cost V 3 bases and J 5 bases; bases outside gene matches: 10. CDR3 size: 15 residues. Germline CDR1 is SGHNT and CDR2 is YYREEE (reference sequence). As DNA, the CDR3 is TGTGCCAGCAGCTCAAGACAGGGCCCTGGGGAGACCCAGTACTTC. Protein: CASSSRQGPGETQYF.

This clone was found once. The V gene is TRBV29-1, the J gene TRBJ1-5; D uncertain. Trimming cost V 4 bases and J 0 bases, with 7 bases left between them. This CDR3 comprises 13 residues. Germline CDR1 SQVTM, CDR2 ANQGSEA. CDR3 in amino acids: CSVGHDSNQPQHF. CDR3 bases: TGCAGCGTTGGGCATGATAGCAATCAGCCCCAGCATTTT.

The V and J genes are TRBV5-1 and TRBJ2-7; no firm D call. There are 14 residues in the CDR3. Between the trimmed V and J ends, which lost 8 bases and 5 bases, there was a span of 20 bases. The V gene's germline CDR1 is SGHRS and CDR2 YFSETQ. The CDR3 nucleotides are TGCGCCAGTACTTGGGCAGGTCAGGTTGACGAGCAGTACTTC. Its translation is CASTWAGQVDEQYF.

V is TRBV7-2 and J is TRBJ1-5, with TRBD1 matching over 7 bases. Germline CDR1 and CDR2: SGHTA and FQGNSA. V gave up 1 base and J gave up 4 bases; unmatched junction bases: 7. The CDR3 has 16 residues. CDR3 sequence (DNA): TGTGCCAGCAGCTTAGGTAGCAGGGGGAATAATCAGCCCCAGCATTTT. Its translation: CASSLGSRGNNQPQHF. Full variable domain (rest looked up from reference TRBV7-2 and TRBJ1-5): GAGVSQSPSNKVTEKGKDVELRCDPISGHTALYWYRQSLGQGLEFLIYFQGNSAPDKSGLPSDRFSAERTGGSVSTLTIQRTQQEDSAVYLCASSLGSRGNNQPQHFGDGTRLSIL.

The chain joins TRBV30 to TRBJ1-5; D is ambiguous. V gave up 5 bases and J gave up 4 bases, with 18 bases separating them. Germline CDR1 GTSNPN, CDR2 SVGIG (reference sequence). This CDR3 is 15 amino acids long. CDR3 nucleotide sequence: TGTGCCTGGGCAGAGCGACTAGTTAGGAATCAGCCCCAGCATTTT. It codes for CAWAERLVRNQPQHF. Filled out from reference TRBV30 and TRBJ1-5, the complete variable domain reads SQTIHQWPATLVQPVGSPLSLECTVEGTSNPNLYWYRQAAGRGLQLLFYSVGIGQISSEVPQNLSASRPQDRQFILSSKKLLLSDSGFYLCAWAERLVRNQPQHFGDGTRLSIL.

The chain links TRBV5-6 to TRBJ2-7; 10 bases line up with TRBD1. Germline V CDR1 and CDR2: SGHDT, YYEEEE. This CDR3 comprises 16 residues. The trim removed 0 bases at V and 1 base at J, leaving 4 bases unmatched. This chain's CDR3 is CASSLALGQGSYEQYF. CDR3 sequence (DNA): TGTGCCAGCAGCTTGGCTTTGGGACAGGGGTCCTACGAGCAGTACTTC.

This chain links TRBV19 with TRBJ1-5; D may be TRBD1 (5 bases). V lost 7 bases and J 3 bases, leaving 22 bases between the germline ends. The length of the CDR3 is 17 residues. The germline V gene encodes CDR1 LNHDA and CDR2 SQIVND (reference sequence). CDR3 residues: CASTTPMLGGTNQPQHF. The CDR3 DNA is TGTGCCAGTACCACCCCCATGTTGGGGGGAACCAATCAGCCCCAGCATTTT. Variable domain in full (rest from reference TRBV19 and TRBJ1-5): DGGITQSPKYLFRKEGQNVTLSCEQNLNHDAMYWYRQDPGQGLRLIYYSQIVNDFQKGDIAEGYSVSREKKESFPLTVTSAQKNPTAFYLCASTTPMLGGTNQPQHFGDGTRLSIL.

In this sample, this clone turned up once. The chain combines TRBV29-1 with TRBJ2-7; no definite D call. The V end lost 4 bases, the J end lost 2 bases, and 6 bases lay between the germline ends. Germline V gene data show CDR1 as SQVTM and CDR2 as ANQGSEA. This CDR3 has 11 residues. The CDR3 reads CSVAFAYEQYF. The CDR3 bases are TGCAGCGTTGCGTTCGCCTACGAGCAGTACTTC.

V is TRBV2 and J is TRBJ1-5; no firm D call. The V end lost 5 bases, the J end lost 2 bases, and 13 bases lay between the germline ends. Germline assignment: CDR1 SNHLY and CDR2 FYNNEI. There are 15 residues in the CDR3. The CDR3 is CASSREFQGNQPQHF. CDR3 DNA sequence: TGTGCCAGCAGTCGTGAGTTCCAGGGCAATCAGCCCCAGCATTTT.

This clone appeared a single time. The chain is built from TRBV11-2 and TRBJ2-7; 10 bases are shared with TRBD2. V lost 4 bases to trimming and J lost 3 bases; unmatched junction nucleotides: 6. Germline V gives CDR1 SGHAT, CDR2 FQNNGV. This CDR3 has 15 residues. The CDR3 DNA sequence: TGTGCCAGCAGCTCTAGGACTAGCGGAAACTACGAGCAGTACTTC. Its protein is CASSSRTSGNYEQYF.

The rearrangement joins TRBV6-4 to TRBJ2-1, with D perhaps matching TRBD1 (6 bases). V was cut by 6 bases and J by 4 bases, with 22 bases left in between. The CDR3 consists of 17 residues. CDR1 MRHNA and CDR2 SNTAGT come from the germline V gene. The CDR3, as DNA: TGTGCCAGCAGCCCCAGGGGCCTACGGGACGGGTACAATGAGCAGTTCTTC. Protein: CASSPRGLRDGYNEQFF.

This chain joins TRBV6-6 and TRBJ2-2, with D unclear. The ends were cut back, 5 bases at V and 3 bases at J, with 10 bases in the middle. The germline V gene has CDR1 MNHNY and CDR2 SVGAGI (reference sequence). This CDR3 comprises 14 residues. Here the CDR3 DNA reads TGTGCCAGCAGTCCCGGGTTGGACACCGGGGAGCTGTTTTTT. Translation: CASSPGLDTGELFF.

The chain employs TRBV4-1 and TRBJ1-4, with TRBD1 matching 8 bases. V shed 1 base and J 7 bases; nucleotides not matched to a gene: 11. CDR3 length equals 17 residues. Germline V CDR1 and CDR2: MGHRA, YSYEKL. CDR3 region: CASSQVPGQDRREKLFF. CDR3 DNA: TGCGCCAGCAGCCAAGTCCCGGGACAGGATCGGCGTGAAAAACTGTTTTTT.

The V and J genes are TRBV5-1 and TRBJ1-3; the match to TRBD1 covers 7 bases. J gave up 5 bases and V 5 bases, and 7 bases lay outside the gene matches. CDR1 and CDR2 (germline): SGHRS, YFSETQ. The CDR3 extends over 14 amino acids. CDR3 sequence reads: CASSSGTVRNTIYF. DNA of the CDR3: TGCGCCAGCAGTTCCGGGACAGTCAGAAACACCATATATTTT.

V and J are TRBV7-2 and TRBJ2-1, with D perhaps TRBD2 (5 bases). The V gene lost 2 bases and the J gene lost 8 bases, with 16 bases spanning the gap. The CDR3 has 15 residues. Germline CDR1 and CDR2: SGHTA and FQGNSA. DNA for the CDR3: TGTGCCAGCAGCTTATTCAGCGTTGAGGGCGATGAGCAGTTCTTC. This gives the protein CASSLFSVEGDEQFF.

The rearrangement joins TRBV30 to TRBJ2-1; tentative D call: TRBD2 (5 bases). Trimming left V 2 bases short and J 2 bases short, with 10 bases between. The CDR3 is made up of 14 amino acids. Germline assignment: CDR1 GTSNPN and CDR2 SVGIG (reference sequence). For the CDR3, the DNA is TGTGCCTGGAGTCGGGATACCCCCTACAATGAGCAGTTCTTC. As protein: CAWSRDTPYNEQFF.

J is TRBJ1-1 and V is TRBV6-1, with D tentatively TRBD1 (5 bases). The CDR3 has 12 amino acids. Germline V lookup: CDR1 MNHNS, CDR2 SASEGT. V lost 7 bases to trimming and J lost 4 bases, with 10 bases between them. CDR3 loop: CASMLRGTEAFF. CDR3 DNA: TGTGCCAGCATGCTTAGGGGCACTGAAGCTTTCTTT.

This clone has a single count. The chain recombines TRBV28 with TRBJ2-5, with 7 bases matching TRBD2. CDR1 is MDHEN, CDR2 SYDVKM, per germline. This CDR3 comprises 15 residues. J was trimmed by 2 bases and V by 1 base; bases with no gene match: 4. In DNA form, the CDR3 reads TGTGCCAGCAGTTTATCCCGGGACTATCAAGAGACCCAGTACTTC. Translation gives CASSLSRDYQETQYF.

The chain is built from TRBV18 and TRBJ2-3; 7 bases agree with TRBD1. V was clipped by 4 bases and J by 3 bases; unmatched bases: 7. CDR1 and CDR2 from the germline V gene are KGHSH and LQKENI. There are 15 residues in the CDR3. CDR3 nucleotides: TGTGCCAGCTCACGGGCAGGGACAGCAACAGATACGCAGTATTTT. Translated, it gives CASSRAGTATDTQYF.

This clone was recorded a few times. The chain uses TRBV13 and TRBJ2-7; 9 bases line up with TRBD1. This CDR3 spans 16 amino acids. Unmatched junction bases numbered 9, after V lost 4 bases and J lost 2 bases. Germline V gene sequence: CDR1 PRHDT, CDR2 FYEKMQ (reference sequence). Written as DNA, the CDR3 is TGTGCCAGCAGCTCCACAGGGGGCGCCTTACCCTACGAGCAGTACTTC. This translates into CASSSTGGALPYEQYF.

J is TRBJ2-2 and V is TRBV10-1; weak D call: TRBD1 (5 bases). V was clipped by 4 bases and J by 6 bases, with 15 bases between them. Germline assignment: CDR1 WNHNN and CDR2 SYGVQD (reference sequence). The CDR3 covers 15 residues. For the CDR3, the DNA is TGCGCCAGCAGTGCCCGTCAGGGCGGTGCCGGGGAGCTGTTTTTT. This translates into CASSARQGGAGELFF.

The chain couples TRBV30 to TRBJ2-7, with D possibly being TRBD1 (6 bases). V lost 2 bases, J lost 3 bases, and 11 bases lay in between. This CDR3 has 13 residues. Germline CDR1 and CDR2: GTSNPN and SVGIG (reference sequence). The CDR3 reads CAWSSNRDYEQYF. Written as DNA, the CDR3 is TGTGCCTGGAGTAGCAACAGGGACTACGAGCAGTACTTC.